One and the same sample provided the 11 T cell receptor beta chains below, sequenced in a study of CD8+ T cells in alopecia areata. cDNA reverse transcribed from extracted RNA served as the sequencing template. The table came from immunoSEQ multiplex PCR; TCRdb's copy has only in-frame clones and leaves some out. The sample comprises fewer than 80,000 clones, roughly 61% of which are singletons, and under 20% rests with the top ten. Material: CD8+ T cells sorted from blood, obtained at week 0. The receptors shown here come from a human donor with alopecia areata.

CDR3 in amino acids: CASRSTSGPSNEQFF. The CDR3 coding sequence is TGTGCCAGCAGGAGCACTAGCGGACCCTCAAATGAGCAGTTCTTC. The chain recombines TRBV6-5 with TRBJ2-1; 8 nucleotides agree with TRBD2. This CDR3 comprises 15 residues. Unmatched junction bases numbered 11, after V lost 6 bases and J lost 7 bases. Germline assignment: CDR1 MNHEY and CDR2 SVGAGI.

The chain employs TRBV9 and TRBJ1-2; the D is unclear. This CDR3 is built from 13 residues. V dropped 0 bases and J dropped 4 bases, with 7 bases sitting between them. The V gene's germline CDR1 is SGDLS and CDR2 YYNGEE. The CDR3 bases are TGTGCCAGCAGCGTAGAAGGATCCTATGGCTACACCTTC. The encoded protein is CASSVEGSYGYTF.

This chain uses TRBV27 with TRBJ2-7; D uncertain. The CDR3 loop spans 13 amino acids. V lost 3 bases and J 2 bases, leaving 8 bases between the germline ends. Germline CDR1 reads MNHEY; CDR2 reads SMNVEV (reference sequence). CDR3 protein: CASSFGHTYEQYF. CDR3 in DNA: TGTGCCAGCAGTTTCGGCCATACCTACGAGCAGTACTTC.

This clone was detected only a few times. This sequence joins TRBV29-1 and TRBJ2-7; D uncertain. Germline CDR1 reads SQVTM; CDR2 reads ANQGSEA. V lost 7 bases and J lost 4, with 2 bases in between. The length of the CDR3 is 8 residues. For the CDR3, the DNA is TGCAGCGGATACGAGCAGTACTTC. This translates into CSGYEQYF.

The chain uses TRBV6-6 and TRBJ1-2, with D possibly TRBD1 on 6 matching bases. The CDR3 loop spans 12 amino acids. V lost 10 bases, J lost 4 bases, and 13 bases lay in between. In germline, CDR1 is MNHNY, CDR2 SVGAGI (reference sequence). CDR3 amino acids: CATLDRSYGYTF. The CDR3 DNA sequence: TGTGCCACCCTCGACAGGAGCTATGGCTACACCTTC.

The V and J genes are TRBV27 and TRBJ2-3; D is undetermined. From germline, CDR1 is MNHEY and CDR2 SMNVEV (reference sequence). Trimming cost V 2 bases and J 2 bases, with 5 bases left between them. This CDR3 is 13 amino acids long. The CDR3 DNA sequence: TGTGCCAGCAGTTTAGGAGACACAGATACGCAGTATTTT. Protein sequence: CASSLGDTDTQYF.

The V call is TRBV27, the J call TRBJ1-1; TRBD1 might be the D (6 bases). The CDR3 contains 13 residues. The germline gives CDR1 MNHEY, CDR2 SMNVEV (reference sequence). V dropped 3 bases and J dropped 3 bases, with 8 bases sitting between them. The CDR3 protein is CASSLAGDTEAFF. For the CDR3, the DNA is TGTGCCAGCAGTTTGGCAGGGGACACTGAAGCTTTCTTT.

This clone was seen a handful of times. V is TRBV29-1 and J is TRBJ1-1; 7 bases align to TRBD1. CDR1 is SQVTM, CDR2 ANQGSEA, per germline. V lost 7 bases, J lost 5 bases, and 7 bases stayed unmatched. The CDR3 spans 12 residues. In DNA form, the CDR3 reads TGCAGCGCGATACAGGGGTGGACTGAAGCTTTCTTT. Residues: CSAIQGWTEAFF. Full variable domain (remainder filled in from reference TRBV29-1 and TRBJ1-1): SAVISQKPSRDICQRGTSLTIQCQVDSQVTMMFWYRQQPGQSLTLIATANQGSEATYESGFVIDKFPISRPNLTFSTLTVSNMSPEDSSIYLCSAIQGWTEAFFGQGTRLTVV.

The genes are TRBV7-2 and TRBJ2-5; 9 bases line up with TRBD1. The CDR3 runs to 15 residues. Germline CDR1 is SGHTA and CDR2 is FQGNSA. V was pared by 5 bases and J by 2 bases, with 6 bases of the junction left unmatched. The CDR3 coding sequence is TGTGCCAGCAGCCAGGACAGGGGAATTCAAGAGACCCAGTACTTC. Protein product: CASSQDRGIQETQYF.

The table lists this clone with a few counts. This sequence joins TRBV7-6 and TRBJ2-7; D is undetermined. The CDR3 consists of 14 residues. Trimming took off 0 bases at V and 7 bases at J, with 13 bases between the two ends. Germline assignment: CDR1 SGHVS and CDR2 FNYEAQ. For the CDR3, the DNA is TGTGCCAGCAGCTTAGCGCCGGGCTCGGAGGAGCAGTACTTC. It specifies CASSLAPGSEEQYF.

The chain uses TRBV14 and TRBJ2-7; D gene unclear. Looked up from germline, CDR1 is SGHDN and CDR2 is FVKESK. V shed 3 bases and J shed 5 bases, with 8 bases lying between them. The CDR3 totals 12 residues. CDR3 sequence reads: CASSQHLNEQYF. The CDR3, as DNA: TGTGCCAGCAGCCAGCATCTCAACGAGCAGTACTTC.